These 28 T cell receptor beta chains originate from one sample sequenced in a study of T cells in pancreatic ductal adenocarcinoma. The selected patients with pancreatic ductal adenocarcinoma had surgery but no neoadjuvant therapy. The method was immunoSEQ multiplex PCR; TCRdb's version includes in-frame clones alone and lacks a portion of them. Here the sample spans about 97,000 clones, more than 90% being singletons. The sample comprised PBMCs. The source is a human donor with pancreatic ductal adenocarcinoma.

The CDR3 DNA follows: TGTGCCATCAGTGAGAAACAGGAGAGAGATGAGCAGTTCTTC. It translates to CAISEKQERDEQFF. The chain couples TRBV10-3 to TRBJ2-1; D is possibly TRBD1 (5 bases). The CDR3 spans 14 residues. V dropped 2 bases and J dropped 8 bases, with 13 bases sitting between them. Germline V gives CDR1 ENHRY, CDR2 SYGVKD.

The CDR3 DNA follows: TGTGCCATCAGTGAGTACTCACAGGGGGGCTTCTCCTACGAGCAGTACTTC. It translates to CAISEYSQGGFSYEQYF. The V and J genes are TRBV10-3 and TRBJ2-7; 8 bases are shared with TRBD1. The CDR3 runs 17 residues. Trimming took 1 base from V and 0 from J; bases not matched to a gene: 8. Germline CDR1 is ENHRY and CDR2 is SYGVKD.

The chain carries TRBV28 and TRBJ2-1; 9 bases line up with TRBD2. The CDR3 covers 14 residues. The germline V gene has CDR1 MDHEN and CDR2 SYDVKM. J was trimmed by 5 bases and V by 5 bases; bases with no gene match: 4. DNA for the CDR3: TGTGCCAGCAGTATAGCGGGAGTCAACAATGAGCAGTTCTTC. It encodes CASSIAGVNNEQFF.

This chain links TRBV19 with TRBJ1-1, with 7 bases aligning to TRBD1. The CDR3 totals 15 residues. The ends lost 6 bases at V and 1 base at J; junction bases unmatched: 8. Germline assignment: CDR1 LNHDA and CDR2 SQIVND (reference sequence). The CDR3 coding sequence is TGTGCCAGTAGGGCAGGGGGGTTTACGAACACTGAAGCTTTCTTT. Amino acids: CASRAGGFTNTEAFF.

The V and J genes are TRBV11-2 and TRBJ2-7, with 8 nucleotides matching TRBD2. Germline loops: CDR1 SGHAT, CDR2 FQNNGV. Germline trimming cut 1 base from V and 7 bases from J; bases unmatched to any gene: 6. The CDR3 extends over 14 amino acids. CDR3 bases: TGTGCCAGCAGCTTAGCGGGAGGGTTTGCGGAGCAGTACTTC. It yields the protein CASSLAGGFAEQYF.

This clone was seen only a few times. The chain employs TRBV30 and TRBJ1-2; D not certain. CDR1 and CDR2 (germline): GTSNPN, SVGIG (reference sequence). Trimming removed 2 bases at V and 4 bases at J, with 14 bases between. This CDR3 has 14 amino acids. CDR3 sequence: CAWSNNPPIYGYTF. The CDR3 coding sequence is TGTGCCTGGAGTAACAACCCCCCAATCTATGGCTACACCTTC.

This clone occurred once. This chain joins TRBV11-1 and TRBJ2-5, with 8 bases aligning to TRBD2. The CDR3 spans 16 residues. Germline V gene data show CDR1 as SGHAT and CDR2 as FQDESV (reference sequence). The V and J ends lost 6 bases and 2 bases, in that order; junction bases with no gene match: 11. CDR3 region: CASSPFGGGFQETQYF. The CDR3 DNA sequence: TGTGCCAGCAGTCCTTTCGGCGGGGGGTTTCAAGAGACCCAGTACTTC. Combining the CDR3 with reference TRBV11-1 and TRBJ2-5 gives the whole variable domain EAEVAQSPRYKITEKSQAVAFWCDPISGHATLYWYRQILGQGPELLVQFQDESVVDDSQLPKDRFSAERLKGVDSTLKIQPAELGDSAMYLCASSPFGGGFQETQYFGPGTRLLVL.

The chain employs TRBV6-4 and TRBJ2-6; 9 bases agree with TRBD1. In germline, CDR1 is MRHNA, CDR2 SNTAGT. There are 17 residues in the CDR3. The J segment lost 2 bases and the V segment lost 2 bases, leaving 4 bases of the junction unmatched. The CDR3 coding sequence is TGTGCCAGCAGTGACCACGGGACAGGGACTGGGGCCAACGTCCTGACTTTC. Translated, it gives CASSDHGTGTGANVLTF.

The chain combines TRBV5-6 with TRBJ2-7; 10 nucleotides match TRBD1. The J segment lost 2 bases and the V segment lost 1 base, leaving 6 bases of the junction unmatched. Germline V gene lookup returns CDR1 SGHDT and CDR2 YYEEEE. The CDR3 sequence is 16 residues long. CDR3 amino acids: CASSLYGTGATYEQYF. CDR3 bases: TGTGCCAGCAGCTTGTATGGGACAGGGGCTACCTACGAGCAGTACTTC.

This clone has a single count. The rearrangement uses TRBV5-4 and TRBJ2-2, with a tentative D call TRBD1 (5 bases). This CDR3 is built from 11 residues. Germline V lookup: CDR1 SGHNT, CDR2 YYREEE (reference sequence). Trimming pared 4 bases from V and 7 bases from J, leaving 5 bases between. CDR3 sequence: CASSRGGELFF. CDR3 nucleotide sequence: TGTGCCAGCAGCAGGGGCGGGGAGCTGTTTTTT.

The J gene is TRBJ2-7, the V gene TRBV7-9; 8 bases line up with TRBD1. CDR3 length: 17 amino acids. V trimming: 5 bases; J trimming: 6 bases; junction bases outside the gene matches: 18. CDR1 and CDR2 (germline): SEHNR, FQNEAQ (reference sequence). CDR3 amino acids: CASSHPGTEQGGTEQYF. The CDR3 DNA is TGTGCCAGCAGCCATCCGGGGACAGAACAGGGGGGTACCGAGCAGTACTTC.

A remark on this clone: Other nucleotide sequences in the sample specify the same CDR3. The chain couples TRBV28 to TRBJ2-7; no clear D gene. Germline V CDR1 and CDR2: MDHEN, SYDVKM. The length of the CDR3 is 13 residues. Trimming took 1 base from V and 0 from J, leaving 4 bases between them. The CDR3 DNA reads as TGTGCCAGCAGTTTATTGAGCTCCTACGAGCAGTACTTC. Amino acids: CASSLLSSYEQYF.

The gene calls are TRBV19 and TRBJ2-7, with 7 bases matching TRBD2. The CDR3 sequence is 16 residues long. Germline V lookup: CDR1 LNHDA, CDR2 SQIVND (reference sequence). Germline trimming cut 0 bases from V and 4 bases from J; bases unmatched to any gene: 9. CDR3 nucleotide sequence: TGTGCCAGTAGTATAGATGGCGGGAGCGTCGTTTACGAGCAGTACTTC. Protein product: CASSIDGGSVVYEQYF.

V gene TRBV6-1 combines with J gene TRBJ2-7, with TRBD1 identical over 7 bases. CDR3 length equals 15 residues. Germline CDR1 reads MNHNS; CDR2 reads SASEGT. Losses at the gene ends were 0 bases for V and 2 bases for J; bases not matched to a gene: 4. This CDR3 reads CASSEAGTDPYEQYF. As DNA, the CDR3 is TGTGCCAGCAGTGAAGCCGGGACAGACCCCTACGAGCAGTACTTC.

A note on this clone: Distinct nucleotide sequences in the sample also encode this CDR3. The chain couples TRBV7-9 to TRBJ1-5, with D possibly TRBD1 on 5 matching bases. Germline values: CDR1 SEHNR, CDR2 FQNEAQ (reference sequence). Trimming cost V 3 bases and J 5 bases, with 5 bases left between them. The CDR3 covers 12 residues. The CDR3 DNA sequence: TGTGCCAGCAGCTTGACAGATCAGCCCCAGCATTTT. Translation gives CASSLTDQPQHF.

The genes are TRBV5-6 and TRBJ2-3; 9 bases are shared with TRBD2. CDR1 is SGHDT and CDR2 is YYEEEE in the germline V gene. The CDR3 contains 14 residues. With V trimmed by 3 bases and J by 4 bases, 3 bases remained unmatched. CDR3 sequence: CASSWTSVADTQYF. Here the CDR3 DNA reads TGTGCCAGCAGCTGGACTAGCGTAGCAGATACGCAGTATTTT.

V gene TRBV5-1 combines with J gene TRBJ1-4; TRBD1 agrees at 9 bases. J gave up 8 bases and V 4 bases, and 6 bases lay outside the gene matches. Germline lookup yields CDR1 SGHRS and CDR2 YFSETQ. The CDR3 covers 14 residues. The DNA for the CDR3 is TGCGCCAGCAGCCAGGGGACAGGGAGCGAAAAACTGTTTTTT. It translates to CASSQGTGSEKLFF.

V gene TRBV19 combines with J gene TRBJ2-7, with D maybe TRBD2 (7 bases). V dropped 6 bases and J dropped 6 bases, with 15 bases sitting between them. CDR1 and CDR2 (germline): LNHDA, SQIVND (reference sequence). CDR3 length equals 13 residues. The DNA of the CDR3 is TGTGCCAGTAGCGCGGGGGCAACCGGCGAGCAGTACTTC. Encoded protein: CASSAGATGEQYF.

This chain connects TRBV11-3 to TRBJ2-1; D may be TRBD2 (6 bases). V lost 1 base and J lost 6, with 10 bases in between. Germline V gene lookup returns CDR1 SGHNT and CDR2 YENEEA. The CDR3 consists of 14 residues. The CDR3 sequence: CASSLGLDGNEQFF. The CDR3 DNA follows: TGTGCCAGCAGCTTAGGACTAGATGGCAATGAGCAGTTCTTC.

This rearrangement joins TRBV5-1 to TRBJ2-1; 7 bases match TRBD2. J gave up 7 bases and V 3 bases, and 13 bases lay outside the gene matches. The germline CDR1 and CDR2 sequences are SGHRS and YFSETQ. This CDR3 is 16 amino acids long. CDR3 DNA sequence: TGCGCCAGCAGCTCGGAGTCGTACCCGGGGGGAAATGAGCAGTTCTTC. Translated: CASSSESYPGGNEQFF.

The genes are TRBV25-1 and TRBJ2-3, with 11 bases identical to TRBD1. The CDR3 contains 14 residues. Trimming took 3 bases from V and 5 from J; bases not matched to a gene: 1. Germline lookup yields CDR1 MGHDK and CDR2 SYGVNS. CDR3 sequence (DNA): TGTGCCAGCAGTGATGGGACAGGGGGAGATACGCAGTATTTT. Encoded protein: CASSDGTGGDTQYF.

The rearrangement joins TRBV7-3 to TRBJ2-3; tentative D call: TRBD2 (6 bases). Trimming cost V 4 bases and J 2 bases, with 10 bases left between them. The length of the CDR3 is 14 residues. Germline V CDR1 and CDR2: SGHTA, FQGTGA. The CDR3 region has the DNA TGTGCCAGCAGCTCGGGACTGTCCACAGATACGCAGTATTTT. Amino acids: CASSSGLSTDTQYF.

The chain links TRBV6-1 to TRBJ2-7, with 10 bases identical to TRBD1. The CDR3 runs to 14 residues. J gave up 3 bases and V 6 bases, and 5 bases lay outside the gene matches. Germline CDR1 reads MNHNS; CDR2 reads SASEGT. In DNA form, the CDR3 reads TGTGCCAGCAGACGCGGACAGGGGGTCTACGAGCAGTACTTC. Translation gives CASRRGQGVYEQYF.

The chain links TRBV28 to TRBJ2-4, with D possibly TRBD2 on 5 matching bases. Germline CDR1 is MDHEN and CDR2 is SYDVKM. The CDR3 covers 19 residues. Trimming removed 5 bases from V and 0 bases from J, with 23 bases in between. CDR3 protein: CASSTLAPELTLAKNIQYF. In nucleotides, the CDR3 is TGTGCCAGCAGTACTTTAGCGCCCGAGTTAACCTTAGCCAAAAACATTCAGTACTTC.

This chain joins TRBV29-1 and TRBJ2-1; 11 bases align to TRBD2. This CDR3 region has 16 residues. The V and J ends lost 7 bases and 5 bases, in that order; junction bases with no gene match: 13. Germline V lookup: CDR1 SQVTM, CDR2 ANQGSEA. DNA for the CDR3: TGCAGCGGGGGACCCGCTAGCGGGAGGTCCGACAATGAGCAGTTCTTC. Translating it yields CSGGPASGRSDNEQFF.

The V gene is TRBV27, the J gene TRBJ2-2, with no clear D. The ends were cut back, 5 bases at V and 4 bases at J, with 8 bases in the middle. Germline lookup yields CDR1 MNHEY and CDR2 SMNVEV (reference sequence). The CDR3 extends over 13 amino acids. CDR3 sequence: CASSPQPTGELFF. The CDR3 region has the DNA TGTGCCAGCAGTCCACAACCCACCGGGGAGCTGTTTTTT.

The rearrangement joins TRBV13 to TRBJ1-1; the D gene is possibly TRBD1 (6 bases). The V and J ends lost 5 bases and 1 base respectively, with 11 bases between them. CDR1 and CDR2 (germline): PRHDT, FYEKMQ (reference sequence). There are 14 residues in the CDR3. CDR3 region: CASSGRGGNTEAFF. The DNA for the CDR3 is TGTGCCAGCAGCGGGAGAGGGGGGAACACTGAAGCTTTCTTT.

This chain joins TRBV10-2 and TRBJ2-2, with 11 bases that match TRBD1. The CDR3 has 13 amino acids. J lost 6 bases, V lost 6 bases, and 0 bases had no gene match. CDR1 is WSHSY, CDR2 SAAADI, per germline. The CDR3 loop reads CASRGQGAGELFF. The DNA for the CDR3 is TGCGCCAGCAGGGGACAGGGGGCCGGGGAGCTGTTTTTT.